This entry lists 29 T cell receptor beta chains sequenced from one sample in a study of somatic mutations in cytotoxic T cells in rheumatoid arthritis. Libraries were prepared by immunoSEQ multiplex PCR; TCRdb keeps only in-frame clonotypes and omits some of them. Here the sample spans about 4,800 clones, 75% to 80% being singletons. Specimen: CD8+ T cells sorted from blood, collected at a follow-up visit. Receptors originate from a man aged 35 to 55 with rheumatoid arthritis.

V and J are TRBV9 and TRBJ1-1, with 7 bases lining up with TRBD1. This CDR3 comprises 13 residues. Trimming cost V 3 bases and J 7 bases; bases outside gene matches: 6. CDR1 and CDR2 from the germline V gene are SGDLS and YYNGEE. The CDR3 DNA follows: TGTGCCAGCAGCGATTCAGGGGGGGGTGAAGCTTTCTTT. Translation gives CASSDSGGGEAFF.

The chain joins TRBV4-2 to TRBJ2-6; D possibly matches TRBD1 or TRBD2 (5 bases each). Between the trimmed V and J ends, which lost 0 bases and 0 bases, there was a span of 9 bases. Germline lookup yields CDR1 LGHNA and CDR2 YNFKEQ. The CDR3 contains 17 residues. The DNA of the CDR3 is TGTGCCAGCAGCCAAGAGGGGGATATCTCTGGGGCCAACGTCCTGACTTTC. This encodes CASSQEGDISGANVLTF.

The V and J genes are TRBV5-6 and TRBJ1-6, with 7 bases matching TRBD1. CDR3 size: 17 residues. CDR1 and CDR2 from the germline V gene are SGHDT and YYEEEE. The V gene end was trimmed by 0 bases and the J gene end by 7 bases; junction bases not matched to a gene: 10. The CDR3 DNA reads as TGTGCCAGCAGCTTGGCCAGGGAGGGACAGATGAATTCACCCCTCCACTTT. Translated: CASSLAREGQMNSPLHF. The full variable domain, in which reference TRBV5-6 and TRBJ1-6 provide the parts outside the CDR3, is DAGVTQSPTHLIKTRGQQVTLRCSPKSGHDTVSWYQQALGQGPQFIFQYYEEEERQRGNFPDRFSGHQFPNYSSELNVNALLLGDSALYLCASSLAREGQMNSPLHFGNGTRLTVT.

V is TRBV9 and J is TRBJ2-7; the D gene is possibly TRBD1 (5 bases). The CDR3 length is 13 residues. CDR1 is SGDLS and CDR2 is YYNGEE in the germline V gene. V lost 0 bases and J lost 7, with 11 bases in between. CDR3 in DNA: TGTGCCAGCAGCGTAGGAAAAGGGGCAGAGCAGTACTTC. Amino acid sequence: CASSVGKGAEQYF.

The chain links TRBV6-5 to TRBJ2-7; D tentatively reads TRBD1 or TRBD2 (5 bases each). Deletions cut 2 bases from V and 0 bases from J, with 11 bases between. CDR3 size: 15 residues. Germline V CDR1 and CDR2: MNHEY, SVGAGI. CDR3 nucleotide sequence: TGTGCCAGCAGTTACGCCGGGACGGCCTCCTACGAGCAGTACTTC. This encodes CASSYAGTASYEQYF.

The V and J genes are TRBV9 and TRBJ2-3; 12 nucleotides match TRBD2. J lost 5 bases, V lost 3 bases, and 7 bases had no gene match. Germline-derived CDR1 and CDR2 are SGDLS and YYNGEE. The CDR3 consists of 16 residues. Written as DNA, the CDR3 is TGTGCCAGCAGCGGGGGGACTAGCGGGTTAAAAGATACGCAGTATTTT. Its translation is CASSGGTSGLKDTQYF. The full variable domain, completed using reference TRBV9 and TRBJ2-3, is DSGVTQTPKHLITATGQRVTLRCSPRSGDLSVYWYQQSLDQGLQFLIQYYNGEERAKGNILERFSAQQFPDLHSELNLSSLELGDSALYFCASSGGTSGLKDTQYFGPGTRLTVL.

This sequence joins TRBV27 and TRBJ1-2; 10 bases are shared with TRBD1. Germline V gene data show CDR1 as MNHEY and CDR2 as SMNVEV (reference sequence). With 0 bases clipped from V and 6 bases from J, the junction kept 10 bases outside the gene matches. This CDR3 region has 17 residues. In nucleotides, the CDR3 is TGTGCCAGCAGTTTATCCGGGACAGGGGTCTCGGGGGATGGCTACACCTTC. Residues: CASSLSGTGVSGDGYTF.

This chain connects TRBV6-1 to TRBJ1-2; D is possibly TRBD1 (5 bases). The CDR3 runs 15 residues. CDR1 and CDR2 (germline): MNHNS, SASEGT. Trimming stripped 0 bases from V and 8 bases from J, with 16 bases between. The CDR3 nucleotides read TGTGCCAGCAGTGAAGCGGGGGAAGGAATAGGAGGCTACACCTTC. The encoded protein is CASSEAGEGIGGYTF.

In this sample, this clone is medium-sized. V is TRBV4-1 and J is TRBJ1-2, with D maybe TRBD1 (5 bases). Between the trimmed V and J ends, which lost 4 bases and 8 bases, there was a span of 8 bases. The CDR3 runs to 11 residues. Germline V CDR1 and CDR2: MGHRA, YSYEKL. Written as DNA, the CDR3 is TGCGCCAGCAGCCCAGGGAGGGGCTACACCTTC. It translates to CASSPGRGYTF.

The chain employs TRBV9 and TRBJ1-2, with D uncertain. CDR3 length equals 18 residues. V gave up 4 bases and J gave up 5 bases, with 27 bases separating them. CDR1 SGDLS and CDR2 YYNGEE come from the germline V gene. The CDR3 reads CASSLTTVTSQVGYGYTF. DNA of the CDR3: TGTGCCAGCAGCCTTACGACCGTCACCAGCCAGGTCGGATATGGCTACACCTTC.

The sample holds a few counts of this clone. The CDR3 spells CASSQAQGLSTDTQYF. DNA for the CDR3: TGCGCCAGCAGCCAAGCACAGGGCTTAAGCACAGATACGCAGTATTTT. The rearrangement links TRBV4-3 to TRBJ2-3, with D possibly matching TRBD1 (6 bases). CDR1 and CDR2 (germline): LGHNA, YSLEER. The CDR3 has 16 residues. Trimming took 1 base from V and 0 from J, leaving 11 bases between them.

Details on this clone: It is likely a read error, because the conserved phenylalanine at the end of the CDR3 is missing. The rearrangement links TRBV6-1 to TRBJ2-7; 9 positions agree with TRBD1. This CDR3 contains 14 residues. The trim removed 6 bases at V and 3 bases at J, leaving 6 bases unmatched. Germline lookup yields CDR1 MNHNS and CDR2 SASEGT. The CDR3 loop is CASRDRGLLYEQYL. The DNA of the CDR3 is TGTGCCAGCAGGGACAGGGGCCTACTCTACGAGCAGTACCTC.

The chain employs TRBV11-2 and TRBJ1-2; D uncertain. Germline CDR1 is SGHAT and CDR2 is FQNNGV. The CDR3 consists of 12 residues. Trimming pared 0 bases from V and 10 bases from J, leaving 9 bases between. The CDR3 region has the DNA TGTGCCAGCAGCTTAGACAGATTCGACTACACCTTC. This sequence encodes CASSLDRFDYTF.

The J gene is TRBJ2-3, the V gene TRBV4-1; 8 nucleotides agree with TRBD1. Germline loops: CDR1 MGHRA, CDR2 YSYEKL. V gave up 0 bases and J gave up 2 bases; unmatched junction bases: 4. The CDR3 has 16 residues. As DNA, the CDR3 is TGCGCCAGCAGCCAAGAGAGGGGACAGGTCACAGATACGCAGTATTTT. Translated: CASSQERGQVTDTQYF.

A word on this clone: The same CDR3 also results from other DNA sequences found in this sample. The rearrangement links TRBV5-1 to TRBJ2-1; 9 nucleotides agree with TRBD2. The CDR3 length is 14 residues. Trimming removed 7 bases from V and 4 bases from J; junction bases left unmatched: 6. The germline V gene encodes CDR1 SGHRS and CDR2 YFSETQ. The chain's CDR3 is CASSGAGGYNEQFF. The CDR3 coding sequence is TGCGCCAGCTCGGGTGCGGGAGGGTACAATGAGCAGTTCTTC.

This chain joins TRBV27 and TRBJ1-5; D gene ambiguous. Germline V lookup: CDR1 MNHEY, CDR2 SMNVEV (reference sequence). This CDR3 has 13 amino acids. Trimming took 3 bases from V and 4 from J, leaving 7 bases between them. CDR3 nucleotides: TGTGCCAGCAGTTTTTCCCAGAATCAGCCCCAGCATTTT. Its protein is CASSFSQNQPQHF.

The chain joins TRBV9 to TRBJ2-1, with TRBD2 matching over 9 bases. CDR3 length: 17 amino acids. V shed 3 bases and J 5 bases; nucleotides not matched to a gene: 12. Per the germline V gene, CDR1 is SGDLS and CDR2 is YYNGEE. CDR3 coding DNA: TGTGCCAGCAGCGCCCAACCCGGGACTAGCAGAAACAATGAGCAGTTCTTC. Translating it yields CASSAQPGTSRNNEQFF.

The rearrangement uses TRBV9 and TRBJ2-1; D is ambiguous. CDR3 size: 14 residues. Germline V gene sequence: CDR1 SGDLS, CDR2 YYNGEE. The V gene lost 0 bases and the J gene lost 7 bases, with 11 bases spanning the gap. For the CDR3, the DNA is TGTGCCAGCAGCGTAGGGTTCAGAGGAAATGAGCAGTTCTTC. Its protein product is CASSVGFRGNEQFF.

The rearrangement joins TRBV7-9 to TRBJ2-7, with TRBD2 matching over 11 bases. Germline lookup yields CDR1 SEHNR and CDR2 FQNEAQ (reference sequence). Trimming cost V 7 bases and J 5 bases; bases outside gene matches: 10. The CDR3 contains 15 residues. This CDR3 reads CASTPATSGKDEQYF. As DNA, the CDR3 is TGTGCCAGCACCCCCGCGACTAGCGGGAAGGACGAGCAGTACTTC.

The rearrangement links TRBV6-5 to TRBJ1-4, with a possible D match to TRBD1 (5 bases). CDR1 and CDR2 from the germline V gene are MNHEY and SVGAGI. Trimming cost V 6 bases and J 9 bases, with 11 bases left between them. The CDR3 totals 12 residues. The CDR3 bases are TGTGCCAGCAGGGGAGCAGGGAAAAAACTGTTTTTT. Translated, it gives CASRGAGKKLFF.

The rearrangement links TRBV23-1 to TRBJ2-6; the D call may be TRBD1 or TRBD2 (5 bases each). TRBV23-1 has ORF status, its function being uncertain. This CDR3 is built from 17 residues. Trimming stripped 2 bases from V and 4 bases from J, with 15 bases between. As DNA, the CDR3 is TGCGCCAGCAGTCAAACCGGGACCCCCTCAGGGGCCAACGTCCTGACTTTC. Its translation: CASSQTGTPSGANVLTF.

Here the CDR3 DNA reads TGCGCCAGCAGGTGGACAGGGGGCACTGAAGCTTTCTTT. Protein sequence: CASRWTGGTEAFF. This chain links TRBV10-2 with TRBJ1-1; 10 nucleotides match TRBD1. Germline V gene data show CDR1 as WSHSY and CDR2 as SAAADI. The CDR3 has 13 residues. V was clipped by 6 bases and J by 4 bases; unmatched bases: 2.

The chain employs TRBV7-9 and TRBJ1-1; 7 bases are shared with TRBD1. V trimming: 5 bases; J trimming: 11 bases; junction bases outside the gene matches: 8. CDR3 length: 12 residues. Germline values: CDR1 SEHNR, CDR2 FQNEAQ (reference sequence). The CDR3 is CASSEQGIVAFF. CDR3 coding DNA: TGTGCCAGCAGCGAACAGGGGATAGTGGCTTTCTTT.

V is TRBV2 and J is TRBJ1-3; tentative D call: TRBD1 (5 bases). Deletions cut 6 bases from V and 9 bases from J, with 12 bases between. The germline V gene encodes CDR1 SNHLY and CDR2 FYNNEI. The CDR3 has 12 amino acids. The CDR3 DNA is TGTGCCAGCAGAGGAGGGGCCACCACCATATATTTT. Its translation: CASRGGATTIYF.

The V gene is TRBV2, the J gene TRBJ2-1; 7 bases match TRBD2. The CDR3 has 19 amino acids. V lost 3 bases and J lost 3; bases outside the gene matches: 17. The germline V gene has CDR1 SNHLY and CDR2 FYNNEI. CDR3: CASSDLGRRTSRNYNEQFF. The CDR3 coding sequence is TGTGCCAGCAGTGATTTAGGGCGGCGGACTAGTCGGAACTACAATGAGCAGTTCTTC.

The rearrangement uses TRBV10-3 and TRBJ1-1, with D maybe TRBD1 (6 bases). V was clipped by 11 bases and J by 5 bases, with 18 bases between them. The germline CDR1 and CDR2 sequences are ENHRY and SYGVKD. The CDR3 runs 13 residues. CDR3 residues: CASRQVRGTEAFF. In DNA form, the CDR3 reads TGTGCCTCTCGACAGGTGAGGGGGACTGAAGCTTTCTTT.

The CDR3 is CASSFYRNEKLFF. CDR3 coding DNA: TGTGCCAGCAGCTTTTATCGAAATGAAAAACTGTTTTTT. This chain links TRBV5-6 with TRBJ1-4, with no clear D. Trimming stripped 2 bases from V and 5 bases from J, with 7 bases between. The germline CDR1 and CDR2 sequences are SGHDT and YYEEEE. The CDR3 has 13 residues. The full variable domain, rest sourced from reference TRBV5-6 and TRBJ1-4, is DAGVTQSPTHLIKTRGQQVTLRCSPKSGHDTVSWYQQALGQGPQFIFQYYEEEERQRGNFPDRFSGHQFPNYSSELNVNALLLGDSALYLCASSFYRNEKLFFGSGTQLSVL.

The chain has TRBV29-1 and TRBJ1-1; no definite D call. Between the trimmed V and J ends, which lost 5 bases and 0 bases, there was a span of 13 bases. The CDR3 has 14 residues. Germline V gene sequence: CDR1 SQVTM, CDR2 ANQGSEA. CDR3 sequence reads: CSVSPPALNTEAFF. The CDR3 DNA sequence: TGCAGCGTTTCTCCCCCGGCTTTGAACACTGAAGCTTTCTTT.

This clone was counted only a few times. The chain combines TRBV6-4 with TRBJ2-7, with TRBD2 matching over 10 bases. The CDR3 loop spans 16 amino acids. Per germline, CDR1 MRHNA and CDR2 SNTAGT. The J segment lost 8 bases and the V segment lost 0 bases, leaving 10 bases of the junction unmatched. Here the CDR3 DNA reads TGTGCCAGCAGTGACTCTCCCGGGACTAGCGCCTCACAGCAGTACTTC. Its protein is CASSDSPGTSASQQYF.